This TCR beta chain derives from a study of blood T cell repertoires in COVID-19. Individuals aged about 18 to 89 years were recruited from approximately 22 US areas. Cohort assignment relied on participant-reported clinical history. TCRdb's copy holds only in-frame clones and misses some; the assay was immunoSEQ multiplex PCR. Of approximately 200,000 clones detected, 80% to 90% appear once; the ten largest clones hold approximately 3.5%. V was cut by 2 bases and J by 5 bases, with 12 bases left in between. Germline V CDR1 and CDR2: MNHEY, SMNVEV (reference sequence). The CDR3 is 14 amino acids. V usage is TRBV27 and J usage is TRBJ2-5; D might be TRBD2 (7 bases). The sequenced material came from PBMCs or T cells enriched from blood (not recorded which). The clonotype comes from a woman between 18 and 29 years old in a cohort exposed to, infected with or recovered from COVID-19 (not recorded which). CDR3 sequence (DNA): TGTGCCAGCAGTTTAATGGGGGGGCAGGAGACCCAGTACTTC. Translating gives CASSLMGGQETQYF.